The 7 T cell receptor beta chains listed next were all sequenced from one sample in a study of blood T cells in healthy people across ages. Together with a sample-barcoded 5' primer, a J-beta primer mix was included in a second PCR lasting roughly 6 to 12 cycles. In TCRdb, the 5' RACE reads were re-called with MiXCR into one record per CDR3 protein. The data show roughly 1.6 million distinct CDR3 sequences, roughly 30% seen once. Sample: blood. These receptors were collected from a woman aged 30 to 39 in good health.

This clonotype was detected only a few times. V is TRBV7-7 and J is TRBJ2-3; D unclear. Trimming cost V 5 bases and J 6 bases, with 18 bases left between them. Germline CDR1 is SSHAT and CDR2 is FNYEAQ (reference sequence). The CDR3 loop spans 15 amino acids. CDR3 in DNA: TGTGCCAGCAGCCTTGGTCCAAGGGCCGCGGATACGCAGTATTTT. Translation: CASSLGPRAADTQYF.

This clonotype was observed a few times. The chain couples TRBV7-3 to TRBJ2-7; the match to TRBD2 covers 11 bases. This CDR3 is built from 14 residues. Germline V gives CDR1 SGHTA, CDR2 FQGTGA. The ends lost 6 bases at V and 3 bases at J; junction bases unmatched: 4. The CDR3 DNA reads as TGTGCCAGCAGGTTACTAGCGGGAGTCTACGAGCAGTACTTC. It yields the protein CASRLLAGVYEQYF.

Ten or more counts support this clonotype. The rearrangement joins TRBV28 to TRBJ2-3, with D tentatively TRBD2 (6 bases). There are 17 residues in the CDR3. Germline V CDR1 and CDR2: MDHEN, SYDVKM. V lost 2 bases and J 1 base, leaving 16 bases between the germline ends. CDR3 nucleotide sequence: TGTGCCAGCAGTTTACCCGGGGACTCGGCACGCACAGATACGCAGTATTTT. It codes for CASSLPGDSARTDTQYF.

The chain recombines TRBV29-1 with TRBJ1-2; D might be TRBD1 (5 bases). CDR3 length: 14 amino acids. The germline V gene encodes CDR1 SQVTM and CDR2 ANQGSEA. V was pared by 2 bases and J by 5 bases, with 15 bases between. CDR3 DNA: TGCAGCGTTGAATTGGACGAGGGACCGTATGGCTACACCTTC. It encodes CSVELDEGPYGYTF.

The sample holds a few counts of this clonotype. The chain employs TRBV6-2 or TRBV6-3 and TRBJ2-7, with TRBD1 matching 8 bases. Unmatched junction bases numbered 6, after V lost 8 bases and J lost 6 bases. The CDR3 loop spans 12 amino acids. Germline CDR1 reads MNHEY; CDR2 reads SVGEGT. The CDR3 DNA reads TGTGCCAGCGGACTGGACAGGGTCGAGCAGTACTTC. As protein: CASGLDRVEQYF.

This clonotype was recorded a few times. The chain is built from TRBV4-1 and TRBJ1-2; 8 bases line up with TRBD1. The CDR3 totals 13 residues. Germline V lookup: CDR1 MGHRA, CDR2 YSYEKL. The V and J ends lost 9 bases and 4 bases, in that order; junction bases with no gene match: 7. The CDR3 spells CASDTGGGYGYTF. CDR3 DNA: TGCGCCAGTGACACAGGGGGAGGCTATGGCTACACCTTC.

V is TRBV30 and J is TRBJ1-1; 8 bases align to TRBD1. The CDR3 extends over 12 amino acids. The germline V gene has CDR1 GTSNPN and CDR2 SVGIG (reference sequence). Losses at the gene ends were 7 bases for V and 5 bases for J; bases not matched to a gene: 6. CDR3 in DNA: TGTGCCTCTATGACAGGGGCGACTGAAGCTTTCTTT. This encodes CASMTGATEAFF.